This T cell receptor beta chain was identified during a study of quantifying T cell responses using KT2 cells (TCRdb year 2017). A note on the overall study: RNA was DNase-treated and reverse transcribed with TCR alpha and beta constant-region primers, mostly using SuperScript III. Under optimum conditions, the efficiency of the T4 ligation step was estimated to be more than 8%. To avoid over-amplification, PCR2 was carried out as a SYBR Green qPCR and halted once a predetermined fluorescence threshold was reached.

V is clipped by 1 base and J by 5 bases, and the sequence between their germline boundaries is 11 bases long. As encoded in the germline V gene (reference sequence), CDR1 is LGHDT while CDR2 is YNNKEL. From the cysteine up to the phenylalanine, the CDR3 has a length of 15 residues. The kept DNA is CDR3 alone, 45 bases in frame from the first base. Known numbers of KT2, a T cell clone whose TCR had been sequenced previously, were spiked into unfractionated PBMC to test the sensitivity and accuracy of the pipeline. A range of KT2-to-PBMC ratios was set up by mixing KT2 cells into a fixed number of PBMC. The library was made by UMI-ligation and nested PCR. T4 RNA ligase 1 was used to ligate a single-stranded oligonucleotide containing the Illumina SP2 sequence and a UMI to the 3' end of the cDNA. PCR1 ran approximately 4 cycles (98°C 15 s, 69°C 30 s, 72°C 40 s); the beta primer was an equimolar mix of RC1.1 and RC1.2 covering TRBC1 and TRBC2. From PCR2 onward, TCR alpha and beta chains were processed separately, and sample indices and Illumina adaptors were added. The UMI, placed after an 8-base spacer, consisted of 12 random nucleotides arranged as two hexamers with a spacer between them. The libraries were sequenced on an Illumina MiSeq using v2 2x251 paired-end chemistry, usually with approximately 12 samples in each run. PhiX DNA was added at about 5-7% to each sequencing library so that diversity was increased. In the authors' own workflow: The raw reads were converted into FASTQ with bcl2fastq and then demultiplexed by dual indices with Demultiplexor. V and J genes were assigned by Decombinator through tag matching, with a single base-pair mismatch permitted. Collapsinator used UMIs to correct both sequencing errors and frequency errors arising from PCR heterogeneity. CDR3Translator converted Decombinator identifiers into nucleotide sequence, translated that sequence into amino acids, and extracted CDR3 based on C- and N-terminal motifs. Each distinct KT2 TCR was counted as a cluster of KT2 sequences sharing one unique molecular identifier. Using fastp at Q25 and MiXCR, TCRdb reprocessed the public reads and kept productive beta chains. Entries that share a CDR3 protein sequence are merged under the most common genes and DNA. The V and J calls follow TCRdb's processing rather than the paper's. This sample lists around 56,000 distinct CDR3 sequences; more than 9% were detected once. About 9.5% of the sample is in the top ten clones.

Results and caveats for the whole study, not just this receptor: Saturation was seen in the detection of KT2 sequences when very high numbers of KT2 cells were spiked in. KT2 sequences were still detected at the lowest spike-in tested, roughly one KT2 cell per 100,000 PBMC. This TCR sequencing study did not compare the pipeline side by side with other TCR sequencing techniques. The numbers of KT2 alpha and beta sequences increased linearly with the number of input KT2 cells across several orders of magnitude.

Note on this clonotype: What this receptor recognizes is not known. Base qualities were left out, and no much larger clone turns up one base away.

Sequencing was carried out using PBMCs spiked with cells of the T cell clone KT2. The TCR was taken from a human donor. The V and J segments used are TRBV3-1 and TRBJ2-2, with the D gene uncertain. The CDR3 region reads CASSQGPRQTGELFF. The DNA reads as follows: TGTGCCAGCAGCCAAGGTCCCCGACAAACCGGGGAGCTGTTTTTT. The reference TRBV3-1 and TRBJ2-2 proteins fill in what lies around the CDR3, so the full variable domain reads DTAVSQTPKYLVTQMGNDKSIKCEQNLGHDTMYWYKQDSKKFLKIMFSYNNKELIINETVPNRFSPKSPDKAHLNLHINSLELGDSAVYFCASSQGPRQTGELFFGEGSRLTVL.